This T cell receptor (beta chain) comes out of a study of T cells in tuberculosis. Study details: The T cells targeted glucose monomycolate, a mycobacterial lipid, via CD1B. Points from the study as a whole: GMM-specific TCRs were nearer to active tuberculosis alpha repertoires, suggesting expansion. Shorter CDR3-alpha in active tuberculosis partly drove smaller distances.

The time point: new active TB diagnosis, blood taken before or within 7 days of starting treatment. Active tuberculosis patients were new diagnoses, HIV-seronegative, South African, and aged 18 years or older. The J segment lost 1 base and the V segment lost 6 bases, leaving 6 bases of the junction unmatched. Per germline, CDR1 ENHRY and CDR2 SYGVKD. The length of the CDR3 is 15 residues. This table comes from immunoSEQ multiplex PCR, and its TCRdb copy is limited to in-frame clones, with some not included. The sample has tens of thousands of clones, around 94% seen once. Note on this clone: The antigen is not known.

The sample consisted of PBMCs, taken at tuberculosis diagnosis. The TCR originated in an adult with tuberculosis. The chain links TRBV10-3 to TRBJ1-1, with 9 bases lining up with TRBD1. The CDR3 region is CAIRRDRASNTEAFF. The CDR3, as DNA: TGTGCCATCAGAAGGGACAGGGCCTCGAACACTGAAGCTTTCTTT.